The clone carrying this T cell receptor beta chain was detected once. This sample's RNA came from whole unsorted tissue. This entry is derived from a study of tumor and adjacent non-tumor tissue in lung cancer. Three rounds of nested PCR, following a modified ARM-PCR protocol, produced the TCRbeta library. TCRdb itself ran the multiplex PCR reads through MiXCR, one entry per CDR3 protein. The table includes fewer than 85,000 distinct CDR3 sequences, more than 60% detected once. Trimming stripped 6 bases from V and 10 bases from J, with 18 bases between. The CDR3 consists of 13 residues. CDR1 is SGHAT and CDR2 is FQDESV in the germline V gene (reference sequence).

The sequence was obtained from a woman in her 50s with non-small cell lung cancer. The rearrangement uses TRBV11-1 and TRBJ1-2; D might be TRBD1 (5 bases). The material sequenced was lung tumor tissue. The CDR3: CASSSQAGRVYTF. CDR3 bases: TGTGCCAGCAGTTCACAGGCGGGAAGAGTCTACACCTTC.